Listed here are 5 T cell receptor beta chains from one sample, sequenced in a study of T cells in women clearing cervical HPV infection. Generated by immunoSEQ multiplex PCR, the TCRdb table keeps only in-frame clones and is missing some. The sample table sets out around 39,000 clones. Sequenced material: blood buffy coat. All receptors derive from a woman aged 18 to 69 with a cervical HPV16 infection that either progressed to CIN3+ or cleared (not recorded which).

As to this clone: The read halts 3 residues ahead of the CDR3 end, with the missing end drawn from the germline J gene. The chain combines TRBV7-6 with TRBJ1-6, with 10 bases identical to TRBD1. Germline V CDR1 and CDR2: SGHVS, FNYEAQ. This CDR3 is 17 amino acids long. After removal of 2 bases from V and 7 bases from J, the junction contained 8 bases not matched to a gene. CDR3 bases read: TGTGCCAGCAGCTTATACCCGGGACAGGGGAGCAATTCACCC. It specifies CASSLYPGQGSNSP. The full-length CDR3 reads as CASSLYPGQGSNSPLHF.

As to this clone: Read sequence stops 3 residues before the CDR3 end, and the germline J gene provides the missing end. The chain joins TRBV19 to TRBJ2-1; the D gene is possibly TRBD1 (6 bases). The CDR3 is 15 amino acids. Germline lookup yields CDR1 LNHDA and CDR2 SQIVND (reference sequence). V lost 5 bases and J 1 base, leaving 12 bases between the germline ends. This CDR3 is CASSVQGLSYNEQFF. CDR3 bases read: TGTGCCAGTAGTGTACAGGGTCTTTCCTACAATGAG.

Turning to this clone: The read comes to an end 3 residues before the CDR3 does, leaving the germline J gene to fill in the end. The rearrangement links TRBV7-9 to TRBJ1-2, with TRBD1 matching over 8 bases. Germline values: CDR1 SEHNR, CDR2 FQNEAQ (reference sequence). V trimming: 2 bases; J trimming: 6 bases; junction bases outside the gene matches: 5. CDR3 length: 14 amino acids. The part of the CDR3 DNA that was read is TGTGCCAGCAGCTTAACTGAACAGGGGGATGGC. Amino acids: CASSLTEQGDG. The complete CDR3 reads CASSLTEQGDGYTF.

On this clone: The read gets to within 3 residues of the CDR3 end, and the germline J gene fills in the rest. The rearrangement links TRBV11-2 to TRBJ2-5; 8 bases map to TRBD2. CDR1 is SGHAT and CDR2 is FQNNGV in the germline V gene. This CDR3 region has 14 residues. After removal of 5 bases from V and 5 bases from J, the junction contained 7 bases not matched to a gene. The CDR3 is CASSALAAWETQYF. Partial CDR3 DNA: TGTGCCAGCAGCGCACTAGCGGCGTGGGAGACC.

The CDR3 protein is CASSSTAGTGDSANYGYTF. The CDR3 bases that were read are TGTGCCAGTAGTTCCACAGCCGGGACAGGGGATTCCGCTAACTATGGC. The genes are TRBV19 and TRBJ1-2; TRBD1 aligns across 10 bases. The CDR3 is cut off 3 residues early in the read; its end comes from the germline J gene. This CDR3 has 19 residues. Trimming cost V 5 bases and J 0 bases; bases outside gene matches: 15. The germline V gene has CDR1 LNHDA and CDR2 SQIVND (reference sequence).